The rows below give T cell receptor beta chains drawn from one sample of a study of response to subunit inactivated influenza vaccine. Each CDR3 protein gets one entry after TCRdb re-called the RT-PCR reads with MiXCR. The sample includes 400,000 to 650,000 distinct CDR3 sequences, roughly 7.6% of them seen just once. Here the sequenced sample was PBMCs from blood, taken 23 months after vaccination. All receptors come from a man between 50 and 75 years old who received an inactivated influenza vaccine. Both conserved end residues are part of each CDR3. The order of the fields is J gene, CDR3 length, D gene, V gene, clone size, CDR3 DNA, CDR3 protein. The D gene is left open where the match is weak. Size is stated for part of the rows, as once, few or many counts, or as a class when the clone is expanded.

TRBJ2-7 | 18 | TRBD2 | TRBV29-1 | NA | TGCAGCGTCCGAGGGGGGCAAGGGACTAGCGGGAACTCCTACGAGCAGTACTTC | CSVRGGQGTSGNSYEQYF
TRBJ2-1 | 15 | TRBD2 | TRBV20-1 | many | TGCAGTGCTAGAGATCTGGGGCAAGCGGGGCATGAGCAGTTCTTC | CSARDLGQAGHEQFF
TRBJ2-1 | 14 | TRBD2 | TRBV20-1 | NA | TGCAGTGCGACTAGCGGGACCTCCTACAATGAGCAGTTCTTC | CSATSGTSYNEQFF
TRBJ2-7 | 12 | TRBD1 | TRBV7-9 | NA | TGTGCCAGCAGCGTGGACAGGGTCGAGCAGTACTTC | CASSVDRVEQYF
TRBJ2-7 | 13 | TRBD2 | TRBV20-1 | few | TGCAGTGCTAGTAATAGCGGGGGCTACGAGCAGTACTTC | CSASNSGGYEQYF
TRBJ1-6 | 16 | NA | TRBV4-3 | few | TGCGCCAGCAGCCAAGAGGTCCTCTCCTATAATTCACCCCTCCACTTT | CASSQEVLSYNSPLHF
TRBJ2-7 | 14 | NA | TRBV7-9 | NA | TGTGCCAGCAGCTCCGCAGGGTCCCCCTACGAGCAGTACTTC | CASSSAGSPYEQYF
TRBJ1-5 | 15 | TRBD1 | TRBV7-9 | NA | TGTGCCAGCAGCTTCGGACAGGGATGGAATCAGCCCCAGCATTTT | CASSFGQGWNQPQHF
TRBJ2-7 | 14 | NA | TRBV5-1 | many | TGCGCCAGCAGCTTAGCGATTGGGGCCTACGAGCAGTACTTC | CASSLAIGAYEQYF
TRBJ2-2 | 15 | NA | TRBV6-1 | few | TGTGCCAGCAGACCGGGACCAACGAACACCGGGGAGCTGTTTTTT | CASRPGPTNTGELFF
TRBJ2-7 | 16 | NA | TRBV6-5 | many | TGTGCCAGCAGTTACTCGATAGTGCGGGGCACCTACGAGCAGTACTTC | CASSYSIVRGTYEQYF
TRBJ1-5 | 15 | NA | TRBV28 | many | TGTGCCAGCAGTTTACGTGACTGGGGCAATCAGCCCCAGCATTTT | CASSLRDWGNQPQHF
TRBJ1-5 | 14 | NA | TRBV2 | many | TGTGCCAGCAGTTCTACTAATAGCAATCAGCCCCAGCATTTT | CASSSTNSNQPQHF
TRBJ2-3 | 14 | TRBD2 | TRBV3-1 | NA | TGTGCCAGCAGCTGGGGACTAGCGTCAGATACGCAGTATTTT | CASSWGLASDTQYF
TRBJ2-7 | 15 | TRBD1 | TRBV2 | many | TGTGCCAGCAGTGAAAGACAGGGGGGTCCCTACGAGCAGTACTTC | CASSERQGGPYEQYF
TRBJ1-3 | 16 | NA | TRBV15 | few | TGTGCCACCAGCAGAGATTTGCCGGTCTCTGGAAACACCATATATTTT | CATSRDLPVSGNTIYF
TRBJ2-7 | 12 | TRBD1 | TRBV29-1 | few | TGCAGCGTCGCAGGGGGTTCCTACGAGCAGTACTTC | CSVAGGSYEQYF
TRBJ2-7 | 20 | TRBD2 | TRBV5-1 | NA | TGCGCCAGCAGCTGGGGATCCGGGACTAGCGGGAGGCGAAGCTCCTACGAGCAGTACTTC | CASSWGSGTSGRRSSYEQYF
TRBJ2-3 | 15 | NA | TRBV20-1 | few | TGCAGTGCTAGAGCGCGGAGCGGAAACACAGATACGCAGTATTTT | CSARARSGNTDTQYF
TRBJ2-1 | 13 | NA | TRBV15 | NA | TGTGCCACCAGTCTGGTGGGCTACAATGAGCAGTTCTTC | CATSLVGYNEQFF